This T cell receptor (beta chain) was identified during a study of blood T cell repertoires in COVID-19. The study assigned cohorts using participant-reported clinical history. Source study methods: From reference gene primer amplification, estimates of nucleated cell counts were derived. Produced via immunoSEQ multiplex PCR; TCRdb's table is partial and in-frame only. V, J and clone size are those of that table, while D and trimming were read from the DNA. The sample consists of fewer than 200,000 clones, 83% of them appearing once. This clone showed up just a few times. Germline V gene data show CDR1 as SGHTA and CDR2 as FQGNSA. With 4 bases clipped from V and 10 bases from J, the junction kept 8 bases outside the gene matches. This CDR3 has 15 residues.

The chain is built from TRBV7-2 and TRBJ1-6; 9 bases map to TRBD1. This TCR was sampled from a woman between 50 and 59 years old who had recovered from COVID-19. The source material was PBMCs or T cells enriched from blood (not recorded which). The CDR3: CASSSGTGFVSPLHF. The DNA for the CDR3 is TGTGCCAGCAGCTCCGGGACAGGGTTTGTCTCACCCCTCCACTTT.